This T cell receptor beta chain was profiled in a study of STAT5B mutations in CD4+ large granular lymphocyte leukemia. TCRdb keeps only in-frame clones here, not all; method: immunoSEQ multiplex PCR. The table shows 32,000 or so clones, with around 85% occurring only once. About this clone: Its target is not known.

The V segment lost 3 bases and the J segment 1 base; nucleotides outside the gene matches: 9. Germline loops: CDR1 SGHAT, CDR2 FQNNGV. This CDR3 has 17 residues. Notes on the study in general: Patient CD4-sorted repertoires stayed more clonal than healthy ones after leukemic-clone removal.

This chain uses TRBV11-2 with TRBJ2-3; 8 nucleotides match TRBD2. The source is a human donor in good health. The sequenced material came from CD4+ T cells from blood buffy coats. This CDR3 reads CASSFVGGGFGTDTQYF. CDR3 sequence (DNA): TGTGCCAGCAGCTTCGTCGGCGGGGGGTTCGGCACAGATACGCAGTATTTT.